A selection of T cell receptor beta chains follows, all from one sample in a study of graft-versus-host responses after intestinal transplantation. Libraries were prepared by immunoSEQ multiplex PCR; TCRdb keeps only in-frame clonotypes and omits some of them. Among approximately 24,000 clones, 93% were seen once, and the ten largest hold approximately 0.53%. The sample was PBMCs, taken 18 days after transplant. The source is a human patient who received an intestinal transplant, so some T cells may come from the graft donor. The CDR3 runs from the conserved cysteine through the conserved F or W. Clone size appears in some rows only: once, few, many, or a class for an expanded clone.

length	J	V	size	CDR3
12	TRBJ1-2	TRBV6-5	-	CASSVRSYGYTF
13	TRBJ2-7	TRBV6-5	-	CASSSRGGYEQYF
14	TRBJ1-2	TRBV29-1	once	CSVEETDPNYGYTF
10	TRBJ2-5	TRBV6-1	-	CASARALQYF
15	TRBJ2-1	TRBV7-9	-	CASSRTIGTNNEQFF
15	TRBJ1-4	TRBV6-5	-	CASSYSVGGNEKLFF
16	TRBJ1-6	TRBV6-5	-	CASSYATPGMNSPLHF
15	TRBJ1-4	TRBV6-1	-	CATRKTGATNEKLFF
20	TRBJ2-1	TRBV4-1	once	CASSQRTGDIPRLGYNEQFF
14	TRBJ2-1	TRBV5-1	-	CASSLEGPYNEQFF
15	TRBJ2-7	TRBV18	-	CASSPDRGRTYEQYF
18	TRBJ2-7	TRBV4-1	once	CASSQVHPPSGGPWEQYF
11	TRBJ2-2	TRBV15	-	CATSNRRELFF
15	TRBJ1-5	TRBV6-5	-	CASSYTTGLSEPQHF
15	TRBJ1-5	TRBV7-9	-	CASSPSSGGNQPQHF
17	TRBJ2-1	TRBV7-9	-	CASSLDSGLASYNEQFF
15	TRBJ2-7	TRBV18	-	CASSPPGQGAGEQYF